Below, 16 T cell receptor beta chains from the same sample are listed, as sequenced in a study of OX40 agonist ivuxolimab in advanced cancers. Assay: immunoSEQ multiplex PCR; the TCRdb copy retains only in-frame clones and omits some. The sample consists of about 89,000 clones, 70% to 90% of them appearing once. The sample here was CD4+ or CD8+ T cells sorted from blood, taken in a trial of the OX40 agonist ivuxolimab. Receptor source: an adult with an advanced solid tumor such as melanoma, head and neck, liver or kidney cancer.

The chain has TRBV9 and TRBJ1-2; D might be TRBD1 (6 bases). Germline V gene lookup returns CDR1 SGDLS and CDR2 YYNGEE. The CDR3 is 15 amino acids. The V end lost 2 bases, the J end lost 6 bases, and 17 bases lay between the germline ends. The CDR3, as DNA: TGTGCCAGCAGCGTCTCGTCCCGGGACATAAATGGCTACACCTTC. As protein: CASSVSSRDINGYTF.

The chain employs TRBV7-2 and TRBJ2-7; D is unresolved. CDR1 and CDR2 from the germline V gene are SGHTA and FQGNSA. The CDR3 extends over 13 amino acids. Trimming pared 6 bases from V and 12 bases from J, leaving 21 bases between. The CDR3 spells CASSLSRAASRYF. The CDR3 DNA reads TGTGCCAGCAGTTTAAGTCGGGCGGCCAGCCGGTACTTC.

V usage is TRBV6-1 and J usage is TRBJ1-2, with TRBD1 as a possible D gene (5 bases). This CDR3 is 13 amino acids long. Between the trimmed V and J ends, which lost 6 bases and 1 base, there was a span of 9 bases. The germline V gene encodes CDR1 MNHNS and CDR2 SASEGT. The CDR3 here is CASRGRINYGYTF. CDR3 DNA sequence: TGTGCCAGCAGGGGGCGAATTAACTATGGCTACACCTTC.

V and J are TRBV5-4 and TRBJ2-7; D is unresolved. This CDR3 region has 11 residues. V gave up 4 bases and J gave up 2 bases, with 4 bases separating them. Germline CDR1 SGHNT, CDR2 YYREEE (reference sequence). As DNA, the CDR3 is TGTGCCAGCAGCAGTGCCTACGAGCAGTACTTC. The encoded protein is CASSSAYEQYF. Using reference TRBV5-4 and TRBJ2-7 for the parts outside the CDR3, the full variable domain is ETGVTQSPTHLIKTRGQQVTLRCSSQSGHNTVSWYQQALGQGPQFIFQYYREEENGRGNFPPRFSGLQFPNYSSELNVNALELDDSALYLCASSSAYEQYFGPGTRLTVT.

This chain uses TRBV7-3 with TRBJ2-7; D is uncertain. The germline V gene encodes CDR1 SGHTA and CDR2 FQGTGA. There are 13 residues in the CDR3. The V end was cut by 5 bases, the J end by 2 bases, with 10 bases between. CDR3 bases: TGTGCCAGCAGCCCCCGCGTAACCTACGAGCAGTACTTC. It translates to CASSPRVTYEQYF.

This clone has only one observation. The rearrangement links TRBV5-6 to TRBJ1-3, with D uncertain. This CDR3 contains 14 residues. Germline V gene data show CDR1 as SGHDT and CDR2 as YYEEEE. V was pared by 0 bases and J by 4 bases, with 8 bases between. CDR3 protein: CASSLAVFGNTIYF. DNA for the CDR3: TGTGCCAGCAGCTTGGCGGTATTCGGAAACACCATATATTTT.

The chain carries TRBV19 and TRBJ1-2; 7 positions match TRBD1. The CDR3 length is 15 residues. Looked up from germline, CDR1 is LNHDA and CDR2 is SQIVND (reference sequence). V was pared by 2 bases and J by 0 bases, with 3 bases of the junction left unmatched. CDR3 amino acids: CASSIRGGTNYGYTF. As DNA, the CDR3 is TGTGCCAGTAGTATACGAGGGGGCACTAACTATGGCTACACCTTC.

CDR3 loop: CASSPSNYEQYF. The CDR3 nucleotides read TGTGCCAGCTCACCTTCGAACTACGAGCAGTACTTC. This chain uses TRBV18 with TRBJ2-7; no clear D gene. This CDR3 contains 12 residues. CDR1 and CDR2 (germline): KGHSH, LQKENI. Trimming took 3 bases from V and 3 from J, leaving 6 bases between them.

The genes are TRBV4-2 and TRBJ2-1, with 15 bases matching TRBD2. Looked up from germline, CDR1 is LGHNA and CDR2 is YNFKEQ. The J segment lost 6 bases and the V segment lost 3 bases, leaving 3 bases of the junction unmatched. The CDR3 consists of 16 residues. CDR3 in DNA: TGTGCCAGCAGCCAGTCGGGACTAGCGGGGGGCAATGAGCAGTTCTTC. Protein product: CASSQSGLAGGNEQFF.

The chain is built from TRBV7-2 and TRBJ1-5; the match to TRBD1 covers 11 bases. The CDR3 spans 15 residues. The V segment lost 5 bases and the J segment 7 bases; nucleotides outside the gene matches: 7. CDR1 and CDR2 (germline): SGHTA, FQGNSA. The CDR3, as DNA: TGTGCCAGCAGCCCGAGGACAGGGGGCATGCAGCCCCAGCATTTT. It translates to CASSPRTGGMQPQHF.

The chain employs TRBV27 and TRBJ1-2; 9 bases map to TRBD1. This CDR3 contains 17 residues. Trimming removed 6 bases from V and 3 bases from J; junction bases left unmatched: 14. CDR1 is MNHEY, CDR2 SMNVEV, per germline (reference sequence). CDR3 amino acids: CASSSRGQGQKDYGYTF. The DNA of the CDR3 is TGTGCCAGCAGCTCCAGGGGACAGGGACAGAAGGACTATGGCTACACCTTC.

The chain links TRBV5-6 to TRBJ2-3; TRBD2 aligns across 12 bases. V dropped 4 bases and J dropped 7; count of bases not matched to a gene: 16. The CDR3 totals 18 residues. Germline loops: CDR1 SGHDT, CDR2 YYEEEE. This CDR3 reads CASSRVVGGLAGPHTQYF. The CDR3, as DNA: TGTGCCAGCAGCCGAGTTGTGGGTGGACTAGCGGGGCCGCATACGCAGTATTTT. The whole variable domain, filled in from reference TRBV5-6 and TRBJ2-3, reads DAGVTQSPTHLIKTRGQQVTLRCSPKSGHDTVSWYQQALGQGPQFIFQYYEEEERQRGNFPDRFSGHQFPNYSSELNVNALLLGDSALYLCASSRVVGGLAGPHTQYFGPGTRLTVL.

The rearrangement joins TRBV9 to TRBJ1-6, with 9 bases lining up with TRBD1. V lost 3 bases and J lost 7; bases outside the gene matches: 5. CDR1 SGDLS and CDR2 YYNGEE come from the germline V gene. The CDR3 length is 15 residues. The DNA of the CDR3 is TGTGCCAGCAGCGAAGGGACAGGGTCGAATTCACCCCTCCACTTT. Amino acid sequence: CASSEGTGSNSPLHF.

The gene calls are TRBV6-6 and TRBJ1-2; 7 nucleotides agree with TRBD1. The CDR3 covers 13 residues. V lost 4 bases, J lost 5 bases, and 4 bases stayed unmatched. From germline, CDR1 is MNHNY and CDR2 SVGAGI (reference sequence). The CDR3 region has the DNA TGTGCCAGCAGTTTTGTGGGACAGTATGGCTACACCTTC. Encoded protein: CASSFVGQYGYTF.

This chain uses TRBV2 with TRBJ2-5; D is possibly TRBD1 or TRBD2 (5 bases each). This CDR3 comprises 14 residues. CDR1 and CDR2 (germline): SNHLY, FYNNEI. Trimming took 8 bases from V and 0 from J, leaving 13 bases between them. The CDR3 DNA sequence: TGTGCCAGCCAGTATTGGGGGTACCAAGAGACCCAGTACTTC. As protein: CASQYWGYQETQYF.

The chain joins TRBV11-1 to TRBJ2-5; TRBD1 aligns across 11 bases. The ends lost 5 bases at V and 9 bases at J; junction bases unmatched: 5. CDR3 length equals 13 residues. The germline gives CDR1 SGHAT, CDR2 FQDESV (reference sequence). Written as DNA, the CDR3 is TGTGCCAGCAGCCCGGGACAGGGGGAGGCCCAGTACTTC. Its protein product is CASSPGQGEAQYF.